The source of this TCR beta chain is a study of blood T cell repertoires in COVID-19. The data were produced by immunoSEQ multiplex PCR, yet TCRdb's version contains in-frame clones alone and is incomplete. Of 100,000 to 150,000 clones in the sample, approximately 85% were seen once. J gave up 9 bases and V 3 bases, and 3 bases lay outside the gene matches. The germline V gene has CDR1 SGDLS and CDR2 YYNGEE. CDR3 length: 13 amino acids. The genes are TRBV9 and TRBJ2-1, with 10 bases that match TRBD2. This clonotype originated in an elderly woman with COVID-19, enrolled during active disease. Sample: peripheral blood. The CDR3 here is CASSAGTSAEQFF. CDR3 sequence (DNA): TGTGCCAGCAGCGCCGGGACTAGCGCTGAGCAGTTCTTC.